One sample yielded the 2 T cell receptor beta chains listed below, sequenced in a study of blood T cell repertoires in COVID-19. Clones were read by immunoSEQ multiplex PCR, and TCRdb kept only the in-frame ones, dropping some. The table shows a few hundred thousand clones, with less than 90% occurring only once. Sample: PBMCs or T cells enriched from blood (not recorded which). The receptors were sampled from a woman in her 30s who had been exposed to COVID-19.

The chain has TRBV19 and TRBJ2-7; 10 positions match TRBD1. Trimming took 3 bases from V and 4 from J; bases not matched to a gene: 3. This CDR3 has 14 amino acids. Germline-derived CDR1 and CDR2 are LNHDA and SQIVND (reference sequence). CDR3 region: CASSMGQGRYEQYF. In DNA form, the CDR3 reads TGTGCCAGTAGTATGGGACAGGGGCGTTACGAGCAGTACTTC. The whole variable domain, filled in from reference TRBV19 and TRBJ2-7, reads DGGITQSPKYLFRKEGQNVTLSCEQNLNHDAMYWYRQDPGQGLRLIYYSQIVNDFQKGDIAEGYSVSREKKESFPLTVTSAQKNPTAFYLCASSMGQGRYEQYFGPGTRLTVT.

The chain joins TRBV5-1 to TRBJ1-2; weak D call: TRBD1 (6 bases). Trimming stripped 0 bases from V and 8 bases from J, with 11 bases between. This CDR3 spans 13 amino acids. CDR1 is SGHRS and CDR2 is YFSETQ in the germline V gene. This CDR3 reads CASSLGTEDGYTF. The CDR3 DNA reads as TGCGCCAGCAGCTTGGGGACAGAAGACGGCTACACCTTC.